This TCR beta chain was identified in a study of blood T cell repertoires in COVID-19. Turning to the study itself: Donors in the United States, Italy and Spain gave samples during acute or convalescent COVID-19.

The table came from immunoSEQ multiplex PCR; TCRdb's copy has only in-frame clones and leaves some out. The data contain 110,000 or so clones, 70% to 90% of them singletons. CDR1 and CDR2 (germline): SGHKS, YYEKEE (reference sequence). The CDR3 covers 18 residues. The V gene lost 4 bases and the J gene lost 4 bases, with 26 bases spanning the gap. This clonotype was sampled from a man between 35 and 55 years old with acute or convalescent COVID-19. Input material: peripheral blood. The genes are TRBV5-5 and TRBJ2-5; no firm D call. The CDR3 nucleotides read TGTGCCAGCAGCCTTGACGGAGAGCTCAGAAGTATGCTAGAGACCCAGTACTTC. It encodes CASSLDGELRSMLETQYF. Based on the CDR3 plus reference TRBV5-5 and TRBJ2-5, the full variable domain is DAGVTQSPTHLIKTRGQQVTLRCSPISGHKSVSWYQQVLGQGPQFIFQYYEKEERGRGNFPDRFSARQFPNYSSELNVNALLLGDSALYLCASSLDGELRSMLETQYFGPGTRLLVL.